Following are 19 T cell receptor beta chains from one sample sequenced in a study of blood T cell repertoires in COVID-19. The protocol was immunoSEQ multiplex PCR, while the TCRdb copy is restricted to in-frame clones and leaves out a portion. The data contain about 120,000 clones, 85% to 90% of them singletons. The sequencing input was peripheral blood. Receptor source: a human donor with acute or convalescent COVID-19. The donor label of this sample is uncertain.

The chain recombines TRBV7-2 with TRBJ1-6, with 9 nucleotides matching TRBD1. The V gene end was trimmed by 4 bases and the J gene end by 9 bases; junction bases not matched to a gene: 7. Germline lookup yields CDR1 SGHTA and CDR2 FQGNSA. The length of the CDR3 is 15 residues. The CDR3 nucleotides are TGTGCCAGCAGCTCCACAGGGGGCGCGGGTTCACCCCTCCACTTT. Its protein is CASSSTGGAGSPLHF.

J is TRBJ1-2 and V is TRBV7-2; 7 nucleotides agree with TRBD1. In germline, CDR1 is SGHTA, CDR2 FQGNSA. This CDR3 spans 14 amino acids. V shed 5 bases, J shed 8 bases, and the junction held 11 bases outside the gene matches. CDR3 sequence: CASSTGTVSIGYTF. The CDR3 DNA reads as TGTGCCAGCAGCACGGGGACAGTCAGTATAGGCTACACCTTC.

The chain has TRBV6-5 and TRBJ2-5, with D possibly matching TRBD1 (6 bases). Germline CDR1 reads MNHEY; CDR2 reads SVGAGI. V was cut by 6 bases and J by 5 bases, with 19 bases left in between. The CDR3 runs to 15 residues. The CDR3 region is CASSLRPHREETQYF. The CDR3 DNA sequence: TGTGCCAGCAGCTTGCGGCCTCACAGGGAGGAGACCCAGTACTTC.

The rearrangement uses TRBV28 and TRBJ1-5; TRBD1 agrees at 10 bases. CDR1 and CDR2 (germline): MDHEN, SYDVKM. There are 14 residues in the CDR3. The V and J ends lost 7 bases and 6 bases, in that order; junction bases with no gene match: 6. CDR3 nucleotide sequence: TGTGCCAGCAACCCGGGACAGGGGTTTCAGCCCCAGCATTTT. It specifies CASNPGQGFQPQHF.

The genes are TRBV18 and TRBJ2-7, with 7 bases identical to TRBD2. The CDR3 runs to 14 residues. After removal of 3 bases from V and 3 bases from J, the junction contained 5 bases not matched to a gene. CDR1 is KGHSH and CDR2 is LQKENI in the germline V gene. The CDR3: CASSPRGTLYEQYF. CDR3 in DNA: TGTGCCAGCTCACCGCGGGGGACCCTCTACGAGCAGTACTTC.

The CDR3 is CASSLGQGKETQYF. The CDR3 DNA reads TGTGCCAGCAGCTTAGGGCAGGGGAAAGAGACCCAGTACTTC. This chain links TRBV7-9 with TRBJ2-5; a weak D match, TRBD1 (6 bases). Trimming took off 1 base at V and 3 bases at J, with 9 bases between the two ends. Per germline, CDR1 SEHNR and CDR2 FQNEAQ (reference sequence). This CDR3 has 14 amino acids.

The rearrangement links TRBV7-9 to TRBJ1-6; no clear D gene. CDR1 and CDR2 from the germline V gene are SEHNR and FQNEAQ (reference sequence). Trimming removed 6 bases at V and 5 bases at J, with 14 bases between. This CDR3 has 15 residues. The CDR3 DNA is TGTGCCAGCAGTCTCGACTCGAATAATAATTCACCCCTCCACTTT. It specifies CASSLDSNNNSPLHF. Based on the CDR3 plus reference TRBV7-9 and TRBJ1-6, the full variable domain is DTGVSQNPRHKITKRGQNVTFRCDPISEHNRLYWYRQTLGQGPEFLTYFQNEAQLEKSRLLSDRFSAERPKGSFSTLEIQRTEQGDSAMYLCASSLDSNNNSPLHFGNGTRLTVT.

This clone was observed once. This same CDR3 is encoded by further DNA sequences in the sample. The chain uses TRBV5-1 and TRBJ1-5; possible D gene TRBD1, 6 bases. The CDR3 runs 14 residues. Germline values: CDR1 SGHRS, CDR2 YFSETQ. V was trimmed by 4 bases and J by 0 bases, leaving 8 bases between them. As DNA, the CDR3 is TGCGCCAGCAGCCTGGACAGTAGCAATCAGCCCCAGCATTTT. The encoded protein is CASSLDSSNQPQHF.

The gene calls are TRBV5-1 and TRBJ2-1, with D perhaps matching TRBD1 (6 bases). Germline V CDR1 and CDR2: SGHRS, YFSETQ. Trimming cost V 1 base and J 6 bases, with 17 bases left between them. The CDR3 runs 16 residues. CDR3 coding DNA: TGCGCCAGCAGCTTGACCTGGACAGCTCGGGCCAATGAGCAGTTCTTC. Protein product: CASSLTWTARANEQFF.

The CDR3 is CSVDVAGYGYTF. The CDR3 DNA reads as TGCAGCGTTGATGTGGCAGGTTATGGCTACACCTTC. The chain joins TRBV29-1 to TRBJ1-2; D unclear. V lost 3 bases, J lost 5 bases, and 10 bases lay in between. Germline CDR1 is SQVTM and CDR2 is ANQGSEA. The CDR3 runs to 12 residues.

The genes are TRBV7-3 and TRBJ1-1; 7 nucleotides match TRBD1. Germline CDR1 reads SGHTA; CDR2 reads FQGTGA. There are 15 residues in the CDR3. Trimming at V came to 1 base and at J to 2 bases, leaving 4 bases not matched to a gene. The CDR3 nucleotides are TGTGCCAGCAGCTTAATAGGGGGCCCAAACACTGAAGCTTTCTTT. Its protein product is CASSLIGGPNTEAFF.

V usage is TRBV6-5 and J usage is TRBJ2-5; D uncertain. The germline V gene encodes CDR1 MNHEY and CDR2 SVGAGI. This CDR3 is 13 amino acids long. V shed 7 bases and J shed 2 bases, with 11 bases lying between them. CDR3 in DNA: TGTGCCAGCAAACCAGGCCCGCAAGAGACCCAGTACTTC. It codes for CASKPGPQETQYF.

The chain combines TRBV5-5 with TRBJ1-1; 7 bases are a match to TRBD1. CDR1 and CDR2 from the germline V gene are SGHKS and YYEKEE (reference sequence). With 4 bases clipped from V and 3 bases from J, the junction kept 12 bases outside the gene matches. This CDR3 contains 16 residues. CDR3 coding DNA: TGTGCCAGCAGCGGGGCAGGGGGTTTGACATACACTGAAGCTTTCTTT. This sequence encodes CASSGAGGLTYTEAFF.

This clone was seen a handful of times. The chain combines TRBV4-2 with TRBJ2-7, with 12 bases fitting TRBD2. The CDR3 length is 21 residues. The germline gives CDR1 LGHNA, CDR2 YNFKEQ. J lost 0 bases, V lost 4 bases, and 19 bases had no gene match. The CDR3 nucleotides are TGTGCCAGCAGCCCGGGAATAACTAGCGGGGGGCTGCTTTTTTACTCCTACGAGCAGTACTTC. Translated, it gives CASSPGITSGGLLFYSYEQYF.

This clone was recorded a few times. The sample carries other DNA sequences with the same CDR3. The chain has TRBV5-5 and TRBJ2-7, with 9 bases lining up with TRBD1. Germline V gene data show CDR1 as SGHKS and CDR2 as YYEKEE (reference sequence). This CDR3 region has 15 residues. V shed 3 bases, J shed 0 bases, and the junction held 4 bases outside the gene matches. In nucleotides, the CDR3 is TGTGCCAGCAGCTACCGGGGACAGGGCTCCTACGAGCAGTACTTC. As protein: CASSYRGQGSYEQYF.

This chain links TRBV13 with TRBJ1-2, with 9 positions matching TRBD1. Per germline, CDR1 PRHDT and CDR2 FYEKMQ (reference sequence). V was clipped by 2 bases and J by 3 bases; unmatched bases: 19. CDR3 length: 20 residues. DNA for the CDR3: TGTGCCAGCAGCTTAAGACTGATTGGGGAGGGACAGGGACCCTACTATGGCTACACCTTC. Translated, it gives CASSLRLIGEGQGPYYGYTF.

The rearrangement links TRBV19 to TRBJ2-1; D call uncertain. Germline V gene sequence: CDR1 LNHDA, CDR2 SQIVND (reference sequence). The CDR3 sequence is 13 residues long. Trimming cost V 7 bases and J 6 bases, with 13 bases left between them. The CDR3 spells CASKAPSLNEQFF. CDR3 bases: TGTGCCAGTAAAGCCCCATCGCTCAATGAGCAGTTCTTC.

J is TRBJ1-2 and V is TRBV9; D unclear. Trimming left V 0 bases short and J 4 bases short, with 13 bases between. This CDR3 comprises 15 residues. The germline CDR1 and CDR2 sequences are SGDLS and YYNGEE. CDR3 region: CASSVAVGESYGYTF. The CDR3 nucleotides read TGTGCCAGCAGCGTAGCTGTGGGCGAATCCTATGGCTACACCTTC.

The chain uses TRBV7-9 and TRBJ2-1; D is possibly TRBD1 (5 bases). The germline CDR1 and CDR2 sequences are SEHNR and FQNEAQ (reference sequence). The V gene lost 5 bases and the J gene lost 10 bases, with 15 bases spanning the gap. The CDR3 is 13 amino acids. The CDR3 nucleotides read TGTGCCAGCAGCCTCACAGGACCCAGGGAGCAGTTCTTC. It encodes CASSLTGPREQFF. Looking up the rest from reference TRBV7-9 and TRBJ2-1 gives the full variable domain: DTGVSQNPRHKITKRGQNVTFRCDPISEHNRLYWYRQTLGQGPEFLTYFQNEAQLEKSRLLSDRFSAERPKGSFSTLEIQRTEQGDSAMYLCASSLTGPREQFFGPGTRLTVL.